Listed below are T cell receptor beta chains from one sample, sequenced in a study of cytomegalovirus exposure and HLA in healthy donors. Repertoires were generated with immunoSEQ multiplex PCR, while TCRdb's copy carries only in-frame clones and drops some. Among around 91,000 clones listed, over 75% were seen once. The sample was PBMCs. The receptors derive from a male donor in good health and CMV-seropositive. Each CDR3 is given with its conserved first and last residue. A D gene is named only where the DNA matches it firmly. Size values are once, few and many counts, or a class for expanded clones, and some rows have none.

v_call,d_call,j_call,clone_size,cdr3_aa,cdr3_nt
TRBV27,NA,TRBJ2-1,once,CASSRTGFGHEQFF,TGTGCCAGCAGTCGTACGGGGTTCGGCCATGAGCAGTTCTTC
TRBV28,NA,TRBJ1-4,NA,CASSFSATNEKLFF,TGTGCCAGCAGTTTCTCTGCAACTAATGAAAAACTGTTTTTT
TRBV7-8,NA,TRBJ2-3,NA,CASSPRGGPADTQYF,TGTGCCAGCAGCCCTAGGGGAGGCCCGGCAGATACGCAGTATTTT
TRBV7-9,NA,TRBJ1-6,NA,CASSLEQGGSPLHF,TGTGCCAGCAGCTTAGAGCAGGGTGGCTCACCCCTCCACTTT
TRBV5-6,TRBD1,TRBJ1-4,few,CASSGDREIEKLFF,TGTGCCAGCAGCGGGGACAGGGAGATTGAAAAACTGTTTTTT
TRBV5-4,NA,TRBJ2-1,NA,CASSSPANNEQFF,TGTGCCAGCAGTTCTCCTGCGAACAATGAGCAGTTCTTC
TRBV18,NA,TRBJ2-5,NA,CASSHHTVQETQYF,TGTGCCAGCTCACACCACACCGTACAAGAGACCCAGTACTTC
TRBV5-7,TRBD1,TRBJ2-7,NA,CASRATGQVPYEQYF,TGTGCCAGCAGAGCAACGGGACAGGTTCCCTACGAGCAGTACTTC
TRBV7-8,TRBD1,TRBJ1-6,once,CASSLVPGQYNSPLHF,TGTGCCAGCAGCTTAGTTCCGGGACAGTATAATTCACCCCTCCACTTT
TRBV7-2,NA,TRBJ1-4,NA,CASRGGGRVGEKLFF,TGTGCCAGCAGGGGAGGCGGCAGGGTGGGGGAAAAACTGTTTTTT
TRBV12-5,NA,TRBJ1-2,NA,CASGLVSGVSYGYTF,TGTGCTAGTGGTTTGGTCTCAGGGGTCAGCTATGGCTACACCTTC
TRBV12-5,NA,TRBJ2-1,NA,CASGLVLGRSEQFF,TGTGCTAGTGGTTTGGTACTAGGACGCAGTGAGCAGTTCTTC
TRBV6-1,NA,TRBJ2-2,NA,CASSIARTATGELFF,TGTGCCAGCTCGATAGCGAGAACGGCCACCGGGGAGCTGTTTTTT
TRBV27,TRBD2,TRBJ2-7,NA,CASSLYPAGLYEQYF,TGTGCCAGCAGTTTATACCCAGCGGGATTGTACGAGCAGTACTTC
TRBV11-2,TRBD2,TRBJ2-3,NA,CASRGLAGKTDTQYF,TGTGCCAGCAGGGGATTAGCGGGTAAAACAGATACGCAGTATTTT
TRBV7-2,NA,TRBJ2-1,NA,CASRLGRGSYNEQFF,TGTGCCAGCAGATTGGGGCGGGGCTCCTACAATGAGCAGTTCTTC
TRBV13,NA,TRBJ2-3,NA,CASSPPSTDTQYF,TGTGCCAGCAGCCCCCCTAGCACAGATACGCAGTATTTT
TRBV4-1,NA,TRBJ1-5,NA,CASSQAPGGGNQPQHF,TGCGCCAGCAGCCAGGCCCCGGGGGGCGGCAATCAGCCCCAGCATTTT
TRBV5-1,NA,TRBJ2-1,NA,CASRGATGSYNEQFF,TGCGCCAGTCGGGGGGCCACCGGCTCCTACAATGAGCAGTTCTTC
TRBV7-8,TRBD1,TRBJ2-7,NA,CASSPRTGFYEQYF,TGTGCCAGCAGCCCACGGACAGGGTTCTACGAGCAGTACTTC
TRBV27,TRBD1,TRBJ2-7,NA,CATLGQGAYEQYF,TGTGCCACCTTAGGACAGGGGGCTTACGAGCAGTACTTC
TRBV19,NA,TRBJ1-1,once,CASRSGTTYTEAFF,TGTGCCAGTAGGTCCGGGACAACTTACACTGAAGCTTTCTTT
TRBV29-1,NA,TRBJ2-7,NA,CSVVWQGYYEQYF,TGCAGCGTTGTATGGCAGGGATACTACGAGCAGTACTTC
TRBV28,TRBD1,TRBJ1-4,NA,CASSSGTATNEKLFF,TGTGCCAGCAGTTCCGGGACAGCAACTAATGAAAAACTGTTTTTT
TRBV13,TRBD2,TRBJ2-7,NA,CASSSTGLAENYEQYF,TGTGCCAGCAGCTCGACGGGACTAGCGGAAAACTACGAGCAGTACTTC
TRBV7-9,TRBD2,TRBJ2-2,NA,CASSSGLAGELFF,TGTGCCAGCAGCTCGGGACTAGCCGGGGAGCTGTTTTTT
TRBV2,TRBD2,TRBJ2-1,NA,CASWGGDVGQFF,TGTGCCAGCTGGGGAGGGGACGTGGGCCAGTTCTTC
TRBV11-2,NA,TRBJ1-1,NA,CASSFWGGRVEAFF,TGTGCCAGCAGCTTTTGGGGTGGGAGAGTCGAAGCTTTCTTT
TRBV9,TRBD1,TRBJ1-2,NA,CATPTFSRAGDRDRYGYTF,TGTGCCACACCAACCTTCTCAAGGGCAGGGGACAGGGATCGCTATGGCTACACCTTC
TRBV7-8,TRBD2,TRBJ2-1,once,CASGGRGTTLYNEQFF,TGTGCCAGCGGGGGACGGGGGACTACTTTATACAATGAGCAGTTCTTC
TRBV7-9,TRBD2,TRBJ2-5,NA,CATQREGSETQYF,TGTGCCACTCAGCGGGAGGGCTCGGAGACCCAGTACTTC
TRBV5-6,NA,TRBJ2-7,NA,CASSLDTMVFYEQYF,TGTGCCAGCAGCTTGGATACTATGGTGTTCTACGAGCAGTACTTC
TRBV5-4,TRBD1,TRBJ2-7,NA,CASSPGTGSYEQYF,TGTGCCAGCAGCCCCGGGACAGGGTCCTACGAGCAGTACTTC
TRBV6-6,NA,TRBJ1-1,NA,CASSLQVAEAFF,TGTGCCAGCAGTTTACAGGTCGCTGAAGCTTTCTTT
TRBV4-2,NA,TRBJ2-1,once,CASSQDPVVPLSSYNEQFF,TGTGCCAGCAGCCAAGACCCGGTGGTCCCCCTGAGCTCCTACAATGAGCAGTTCTTC
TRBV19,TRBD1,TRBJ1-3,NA,CASSRDRLDTIYF,TGTGCCAGTAGTAGGGACAGATTGGACACCATATATTTT
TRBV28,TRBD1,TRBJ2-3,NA,CASSPGTAGSDTQYF,TGTGCCAGCAGTCCCGGGACAGCAGGGTCAGATACGCAGTATTTT
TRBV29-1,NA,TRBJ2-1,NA,CSDGASYNEQFF,TGCAGCGACGGAGCCTCCTACAATGAGCAGTTCTTC
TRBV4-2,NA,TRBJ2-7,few,CASSQDRGNEQYF,TGTGCCAGCAGCCAAGATAGGGGTAACGAGCAGTACTTC
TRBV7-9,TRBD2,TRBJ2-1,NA,CASSPIAGGGYNEQFF,TGTGCCAGCAGCCCGATAGCGGGAGGGGGGTACAATGAGCAGTTCTTC
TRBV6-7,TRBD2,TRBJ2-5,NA,CASSYSSGMQETQYF,TGTGCCAGCAGTTACTCGAGCGGGATGCAAGAGACCCAGTACTTC
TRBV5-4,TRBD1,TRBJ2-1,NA,CASSFADTTGDYNEQFF,TGTGCCAGCAGCTTTGCGGATACGACAGGGGACTACAATGAGCAGTTCTTC
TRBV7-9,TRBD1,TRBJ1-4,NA,CASSLVGGKNEKLFF,TGTGCCAGCAGCTTGGTAGGGGGCAAAAACGAAAAACTGTTTTTT
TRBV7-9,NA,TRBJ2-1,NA,CASSLEAGPYNEQFF,TGTGCCAGCAGCTTAGAAGCAGGGCCCTACAATGAGCAGTTCTTC
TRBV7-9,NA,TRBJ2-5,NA,CASSSSRIQETQYF,TGTGCCAGCAGCTCTAGCAGGATCCAAGAGACCCAGTACTTC
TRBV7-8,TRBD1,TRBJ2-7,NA,CASSRTPGTVYF,TGTGCCAGCAGCAGAACTCCGGGGACAGTTTACTTC
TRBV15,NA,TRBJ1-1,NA,CATSRDFGVTEAFF,TGTGCCACCAGCAGAGACTTCGGAGTCACTGAAGCTTTCTTT
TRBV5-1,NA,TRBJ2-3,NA,CASSYYPADTQYF,TGCGCCAGCAGCTACTACCCGGCAGATACGCAGTATTTT
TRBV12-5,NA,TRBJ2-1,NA,CASGLVLGTPFQDEQFF,TGTGCTAGTGGTTTGGTACTGGGGACTCCGTTCCAGGATGAGCAGTTCTTC
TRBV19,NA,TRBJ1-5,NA,CASSIRRNQPQHF,TGTGCCAGTAGTATTAGGAGGAATCAGCCCCAGCATTTT
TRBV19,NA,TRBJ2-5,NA,CASSIGVVETQYF,TGTGCCAGTAGTATAGGAGTAGTAGAGACCCAGTACTTC
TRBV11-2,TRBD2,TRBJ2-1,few,CASSSVTSGSDNEQFF,TGTGCCAGCAGCTCGGTGACTAGCGGGAGTGACAATGAGCAGTTCTTC
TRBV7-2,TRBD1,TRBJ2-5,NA,CASSNGQGQETQYF,TGTGCCAGCAGCAATGGACAGGGGCAAGAGACCCAGTACTTC
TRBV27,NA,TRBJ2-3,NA,CASRLISDNTDTQYF,TGTGCCAGCAGGCTGATTAGCGACAACACAGATACGCAGTATTTT
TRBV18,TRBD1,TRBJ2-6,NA,CASSDRDSFTSGANVLTF,TGTGCCAGCTCAGACAGGGACAGCTTTACCTCTGGGGCCAACGTCCTGACTTTC